This T cell receptor beta chain was sequenced for a study of cytomegalovirus exposure and HLA in healthy donors. Notes on the study in general: HLA alleles were associated with around 17,000 TCR beta sequences in a later analysis at 0.05 false discovery rate.

Germline loops: CDR1 ENHRY, CDR2 SYGVKD. The CDR3 runs 22 residues. The ends lost 2 bases at V and 7 bases at J; junction bases unmatched: 23. With regard to this clone: What it binds is not known.

PCR primers comprised 60 Vbeta and 13 Jbeta primers. Generated by immunoSEQ multiplex PCR, the TCRdb table keeps only in-frame clones and is missing some. Among approximately 140,000 clones, roughly 80% were seen once, and the ten largest hold over 8.5%. The rearrangement joins TRBV10-3 to TRBJ1-6, with 10 bases fitting TRBD1. The sequenced sample consisted of PBMCs. The TCR was taken from a woman in her forties or fifties in good health and CMV-seropositive. The CDR3 DNA is TGTGCCATCAGTGAGATAGTCCCGGGACAGGGGCGGCCCCTCGACCTGAATTCACCCCTCCACTTT. As protein: CAISEIVPGQGRPLDLNSPLHF.